A single TCR beta chain is shown here with its context. Its antigen remains unknown. The record originates from a study of cytomegalovirus exposure and HLA in healthy donors. CDR3 size: 13 residues. Deletions cut 9 bases from V and 0 bases from J, with 9 bases between. Germline CDR1 is MNHNY and CDR2 is SVGAGI (reference sequence). Findings of the study overall: With DRB1 most and HLA-C fewest, TCR association rates differed between HLA loci in a later analysis. In a later analysis, compared with equally common non-associated chains, HLA-associated beta chains were more expanded. High sensitivity and specificity were reportedly achieved when the classifier diagnosed cytomegalovirus status. Previously analyzed data showed that most TCR beta V segments were productive at a frequency of about 87% or about 30%.

60 Vbeta and 13 Jbeta primers were used in PCR. Here immunoSEQ multiplex PCR was the method, and the copy in TCRdb shows in-frame clones only, minus some. The sample shows about 160,000 clones, about four fifths of them seen only once. The chain recombines TRBV6-6 with TRBJ1-3; D ambiguous. The TCR comes from a woman aged 25 to 45 in good health and CMV-seropositive. The sample was PBMCs. In DNA, the CDR3 is TGTGCCAGTTCACAGAGCTCTGGAAACACCATATATTTT. It is translated as CASSQSSGNTIYF.